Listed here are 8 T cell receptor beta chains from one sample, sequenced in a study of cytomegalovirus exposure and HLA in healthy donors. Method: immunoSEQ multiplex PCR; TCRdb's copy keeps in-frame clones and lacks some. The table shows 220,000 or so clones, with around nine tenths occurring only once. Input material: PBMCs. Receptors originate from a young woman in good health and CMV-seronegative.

The CDR3 region is CASSFGGDRAEEQYF. The CDR3 region has the DNA TGCGCCAGCAGCTTCGGTGGTGACAGGGCGGAGGAGCAGTACTTC. This chain uses TRBV5-1 with TRBJ2-7; 7 positions match TRBD1. The length of the CDR3 is 15 residues. Germline values: CDR1 SGHRS, CDR2 YFSETQ. Losses at the gene ends were 2 bases for V and 7 bases for J; bases not matched to a gene: 12. The full variable domain, in which reference TRBV5-1 and TRBJ2-7 provide the parts outside the CDR3, is KAGVTQTPRYLIKTRGQQVTLSCSPISGHRSVSWYQQTPGQGLQFLFEYFSETQRNKGNFPGRFSGRQFSNSRSEMNVSTLELGDSALYLCASSFGGDRAEEQYFGPGTRLTVT.

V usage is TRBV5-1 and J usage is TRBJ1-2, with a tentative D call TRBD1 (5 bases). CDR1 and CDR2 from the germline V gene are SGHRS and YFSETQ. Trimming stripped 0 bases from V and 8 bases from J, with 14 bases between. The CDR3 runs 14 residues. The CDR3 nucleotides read TGCGCCAGCAGCTTGGCCACCGGGGGTCGGGGCTACACCTTC. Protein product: CASSLATGGRGYTF.

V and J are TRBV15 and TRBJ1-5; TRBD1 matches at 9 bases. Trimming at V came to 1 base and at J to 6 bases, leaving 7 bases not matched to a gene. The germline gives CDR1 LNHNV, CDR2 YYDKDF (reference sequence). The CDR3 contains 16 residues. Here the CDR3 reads CATSRVGTGSAQPQHF. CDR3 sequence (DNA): TGTGCCACCAGCAGAGTCGGGACAGGGTCAGCTCAGCCCCAGCATTTT.

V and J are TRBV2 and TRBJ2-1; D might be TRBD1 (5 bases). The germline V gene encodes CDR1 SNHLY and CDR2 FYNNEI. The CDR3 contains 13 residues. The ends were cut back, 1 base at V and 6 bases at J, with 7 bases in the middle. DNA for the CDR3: TGTGCCAGCAGTGAAGGACAGCCCAATGAGCAGTTCTTC. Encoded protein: CASSEGQPNEQFF.

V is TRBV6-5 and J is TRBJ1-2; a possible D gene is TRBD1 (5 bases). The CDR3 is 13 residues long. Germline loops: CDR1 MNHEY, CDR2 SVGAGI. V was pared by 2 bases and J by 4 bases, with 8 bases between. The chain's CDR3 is CASSYQGPYGYTF. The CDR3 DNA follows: TGTGCCAGCAGTTACCAGGGCCCCTATGGCTACACCTTC.

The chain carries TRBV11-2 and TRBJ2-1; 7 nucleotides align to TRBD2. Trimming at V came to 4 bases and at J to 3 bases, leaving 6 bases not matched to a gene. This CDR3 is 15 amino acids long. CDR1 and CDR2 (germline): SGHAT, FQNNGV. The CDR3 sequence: CASSSAGTNYNEQFF. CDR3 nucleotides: TGTGCCAGCAGCTCCGCCGGGACTAACTACAATGAGCAGTTCTTC.

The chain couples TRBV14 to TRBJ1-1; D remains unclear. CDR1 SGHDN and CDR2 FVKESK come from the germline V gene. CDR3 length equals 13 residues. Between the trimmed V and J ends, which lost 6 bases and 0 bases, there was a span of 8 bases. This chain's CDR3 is CASRKELNTEAFF. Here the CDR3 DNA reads TGTGCCAGCAGGAAAGAGCTGAACACTGAAGCTTTCTTT.

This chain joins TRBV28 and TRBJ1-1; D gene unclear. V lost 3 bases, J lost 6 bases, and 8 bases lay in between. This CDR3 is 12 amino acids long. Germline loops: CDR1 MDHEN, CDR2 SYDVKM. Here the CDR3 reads CASSFEVAEAFF. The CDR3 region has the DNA TGTGCCAGCAGTTTTGAGGTAGCTGAAGCTTTCTTT.